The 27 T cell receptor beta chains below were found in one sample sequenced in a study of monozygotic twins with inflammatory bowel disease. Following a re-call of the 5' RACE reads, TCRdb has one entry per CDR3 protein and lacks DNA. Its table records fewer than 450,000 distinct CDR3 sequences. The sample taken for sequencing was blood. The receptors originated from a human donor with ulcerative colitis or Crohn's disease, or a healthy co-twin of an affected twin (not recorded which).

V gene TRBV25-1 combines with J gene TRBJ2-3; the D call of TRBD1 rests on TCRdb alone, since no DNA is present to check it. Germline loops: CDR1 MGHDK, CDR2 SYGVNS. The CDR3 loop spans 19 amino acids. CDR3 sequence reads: CARIYQKGVGSPSTDTQYF.

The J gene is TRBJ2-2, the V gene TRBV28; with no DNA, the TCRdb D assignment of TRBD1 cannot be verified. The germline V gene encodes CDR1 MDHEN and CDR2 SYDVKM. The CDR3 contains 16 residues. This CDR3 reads CASSLWSRVGTGELFF.

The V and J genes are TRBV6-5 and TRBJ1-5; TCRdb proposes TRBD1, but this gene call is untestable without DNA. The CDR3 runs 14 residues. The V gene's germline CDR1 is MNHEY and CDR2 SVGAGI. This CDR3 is CASSYSEQGQPQHF.

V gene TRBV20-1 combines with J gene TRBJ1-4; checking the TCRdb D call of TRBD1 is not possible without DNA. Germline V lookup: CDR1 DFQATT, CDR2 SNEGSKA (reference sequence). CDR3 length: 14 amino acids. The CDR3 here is CSAPQGEINEKLFF.

The CDR3 sequence is CASSLVAGSAGELFF. This rearrangement joins TRBV5-1 to TRBJ2-2; TCRdb lists TRBD1, though no DNA is available to test this call. The CDR3 extends over 15 amino acids. Germline V gene sequence: CDR1 SGHRS, CDR2 YFSETQ.

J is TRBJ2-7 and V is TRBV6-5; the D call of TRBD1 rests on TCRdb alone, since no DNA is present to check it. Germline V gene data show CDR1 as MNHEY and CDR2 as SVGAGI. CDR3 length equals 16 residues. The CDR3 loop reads CASSYATGGGFYEQYF.

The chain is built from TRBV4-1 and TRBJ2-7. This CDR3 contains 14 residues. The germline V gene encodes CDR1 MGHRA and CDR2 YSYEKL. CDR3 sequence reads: CASSLSHGAYEQYF.

The CDR3 loop is CSVGEGDNYGYTF. V and J are TRBV29-1 and TRBJ1-2. The germline gives CDR1 SQVTM, CDR2 ANQGSEA. The CDR3 covers 13 residues.

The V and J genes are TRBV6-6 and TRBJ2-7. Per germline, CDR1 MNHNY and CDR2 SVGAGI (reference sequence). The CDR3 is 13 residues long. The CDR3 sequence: CASSYSSSHEQYF.

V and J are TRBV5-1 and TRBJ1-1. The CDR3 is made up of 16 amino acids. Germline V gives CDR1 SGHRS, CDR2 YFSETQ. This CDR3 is CASSMGRVGKNTEAFF. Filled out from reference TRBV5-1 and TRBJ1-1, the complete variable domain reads KAGVTQTPRYLIKTRGQQVTLSCSPISGHRSVSWYQQTPGQGLQFLFEYFSETQRNKGNFPGRFSGRQFSNSRSEMNVSTLELGDSALYLCASSMGRVGKNTEAFFGQGTRLTVV.

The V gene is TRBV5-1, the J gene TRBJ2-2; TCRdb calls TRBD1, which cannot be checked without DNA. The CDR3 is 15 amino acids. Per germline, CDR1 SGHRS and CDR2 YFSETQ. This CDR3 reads CASSQDTSNTGELFF.

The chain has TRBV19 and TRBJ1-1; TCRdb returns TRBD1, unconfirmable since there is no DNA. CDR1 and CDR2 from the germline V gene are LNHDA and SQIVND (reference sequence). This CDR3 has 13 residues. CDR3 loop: CASSVDRGTEAFF.

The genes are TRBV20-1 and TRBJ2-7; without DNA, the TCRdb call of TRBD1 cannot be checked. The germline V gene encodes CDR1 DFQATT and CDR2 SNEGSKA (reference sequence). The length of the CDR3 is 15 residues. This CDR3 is CSATTTDRGDYEQYF.

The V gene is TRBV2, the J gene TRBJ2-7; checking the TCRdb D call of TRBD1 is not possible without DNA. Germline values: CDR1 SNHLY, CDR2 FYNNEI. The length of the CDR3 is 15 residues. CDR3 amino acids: CASSESRGFSYEQYF.

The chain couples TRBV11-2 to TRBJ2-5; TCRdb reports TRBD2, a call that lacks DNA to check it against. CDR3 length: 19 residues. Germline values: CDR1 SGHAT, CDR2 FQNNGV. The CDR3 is CASSLATSLAGGHAGTQYF.

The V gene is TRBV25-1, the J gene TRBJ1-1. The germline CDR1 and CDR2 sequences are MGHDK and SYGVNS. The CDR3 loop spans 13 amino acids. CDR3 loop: CASSESGTAEAFF.

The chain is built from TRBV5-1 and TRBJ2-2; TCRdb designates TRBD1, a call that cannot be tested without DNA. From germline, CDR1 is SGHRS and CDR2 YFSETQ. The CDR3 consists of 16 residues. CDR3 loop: CASSVSPGTANGELFF. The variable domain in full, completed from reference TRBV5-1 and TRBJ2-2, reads KAGVTQTPRYLIKTRGQQVTLSCSPISGHRSVSWYQQTPGQGLQFLFEYFSETQRNKGNFPGRFSGRQFSNSRSEMNVSTLELGDSALYLCASSVSPGTANGELFFGEGSRLTVL.

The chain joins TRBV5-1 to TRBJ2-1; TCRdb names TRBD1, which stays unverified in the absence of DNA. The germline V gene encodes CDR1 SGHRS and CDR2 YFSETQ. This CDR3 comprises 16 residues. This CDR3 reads CASSLKGQGVSNEQFF.

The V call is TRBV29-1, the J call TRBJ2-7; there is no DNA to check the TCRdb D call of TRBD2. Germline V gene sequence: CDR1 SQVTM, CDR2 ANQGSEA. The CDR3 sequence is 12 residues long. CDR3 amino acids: CSVNEGTYEQYF.

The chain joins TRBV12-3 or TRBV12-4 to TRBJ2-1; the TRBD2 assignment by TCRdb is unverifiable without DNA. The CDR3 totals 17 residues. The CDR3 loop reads CASSSTLLAGEYNEQFF.

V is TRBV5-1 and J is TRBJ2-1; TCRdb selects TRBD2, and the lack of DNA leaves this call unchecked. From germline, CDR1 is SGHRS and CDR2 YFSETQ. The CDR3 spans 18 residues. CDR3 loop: CASSLGLAGGLSYNEQFF.

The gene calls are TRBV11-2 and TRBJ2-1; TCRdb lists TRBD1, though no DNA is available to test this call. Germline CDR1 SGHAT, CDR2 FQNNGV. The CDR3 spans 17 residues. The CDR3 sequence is CASSLDLSGGASNEQFF.

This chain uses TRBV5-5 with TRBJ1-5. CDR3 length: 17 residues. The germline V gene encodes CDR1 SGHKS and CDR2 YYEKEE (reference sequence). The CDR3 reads CASSREGGGVGNQPQHF.

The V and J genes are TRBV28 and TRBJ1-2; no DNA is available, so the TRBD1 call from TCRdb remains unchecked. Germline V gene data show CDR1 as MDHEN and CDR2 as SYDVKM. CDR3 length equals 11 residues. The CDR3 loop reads CASSWDRGYTF.

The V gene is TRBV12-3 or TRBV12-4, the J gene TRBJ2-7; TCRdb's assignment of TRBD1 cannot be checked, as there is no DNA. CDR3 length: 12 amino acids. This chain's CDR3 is CASRAGGYEQYF.

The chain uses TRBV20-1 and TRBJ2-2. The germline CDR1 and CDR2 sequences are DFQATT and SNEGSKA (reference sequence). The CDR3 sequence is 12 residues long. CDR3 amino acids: CSARRWNGELFF.

The CDR3 loop is CASSVVPAYNSPLHF. The V gene is TRBV9, the J gene TRBJ1-6. Germline CDR1 is SGDLS and CDR2 is YYNGEE. This CDR3 has 15 residues.